This TCR beta chain was captured in a study of cytomegalovirus exposure and HLA in healthy donors. CDR1 SEHNR and CDR2 FQNEAQ come from the germline V gene (reference sequence). CDR3 size: 14 residues. The ends were cut back, 2 bases at V and 5 bases at J, with 13 bases in the middle. In nominal health when sampled, donors likely had unrecorded immune exposures nonetheless. Vbeta (60) and Jbeta (13) primers were used in the PCR. Data came from immunoSEQ multiplex PCR; TCRdb stores just in-frame clones and leaves some out. The sample contains approximately 220,000 clones, roughly 82% of which appear only once.

This chain connects TRBV7-9 to TRBJ2-7; tentative D call: TRBD1 (6 bases). The origin of this receptor is a man aged 40-55 years in good health and CMV-seropositive. The specimen sequenced was PBMCs. The CDR3 DNA reads as TGTGCCAGCAGCTTAAGTCGGACAGCCAACGAGCAGTACTTC. It codes for CASSLSRTANEQYF.